The present entry profiles one T cell receptor (beta chain) with its context. The antigen is not known. The authors loaded approximately 220 ng DNA, approximately 30,000 T cell genomes, into sorted-subset replicate PCRs. Profiling relied on immunoSEQ multiplex PCR, and the TCRdb table lists in-frame clones only, not all of them. This table holds millions of clones, 95% found once. This record belongs to a study of shared clonotypes between healthy human individuals. Study-level points and caveats: The naive CD4 repertoires of a handful of donors were compared, and around 5% of clonotypes were shared. There were few donors, and this limited the genetic and exposure-history diversity represented. Sequencing of the sorted subsets was shown by rarefaction to be incomplete despite large depth.

The CDR3 loop spans 17 amino acids. V was clipped by 0 bases and J by 7 bases; unmatched bases: 4. CDR1 WSHSY and CDR2 SAAADI come from the germline V gene. The V gene is TRBV10-2, the J gene TRBJ2-1; 15 positions agree with TRBD2. Sequences were obtained from naive CD4+ T cells sorted from blood. This sample's subset: CD45RA+ positively selected. This TCR was sampled from a man younger than 35 in good health. Here the CDR3 DNA reads TGCGCCAGCAGTGAGTCGGGACTAGCGGGAGGCTTAAATGAGCAGTTCTTC. Protein: CASSESGLAGGLNEQFF.